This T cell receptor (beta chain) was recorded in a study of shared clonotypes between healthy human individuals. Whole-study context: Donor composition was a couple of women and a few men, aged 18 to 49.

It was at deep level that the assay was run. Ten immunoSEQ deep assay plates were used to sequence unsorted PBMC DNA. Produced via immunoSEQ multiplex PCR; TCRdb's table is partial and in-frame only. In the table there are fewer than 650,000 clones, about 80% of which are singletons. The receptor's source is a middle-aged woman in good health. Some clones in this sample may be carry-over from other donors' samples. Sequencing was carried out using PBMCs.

The CDR3 nucleotides are TGTGCCAGCAGCACCCCGGGACTAGCGGGAGCCGGGGAGCTGTTTTTT. This translates into CASSTPGLAGAGELFF. This chain links TRBV7-3 with TRBJ2-2, with TRBD2 matching 14 bases. CDR3 length equals 16 residues. Trimming at V came to 5 bases and at J to 6 bases, leaving 5 bases not matched to a gene. Germline V lookup: CDR1 SGHTA, CDR2 FQGTGA.